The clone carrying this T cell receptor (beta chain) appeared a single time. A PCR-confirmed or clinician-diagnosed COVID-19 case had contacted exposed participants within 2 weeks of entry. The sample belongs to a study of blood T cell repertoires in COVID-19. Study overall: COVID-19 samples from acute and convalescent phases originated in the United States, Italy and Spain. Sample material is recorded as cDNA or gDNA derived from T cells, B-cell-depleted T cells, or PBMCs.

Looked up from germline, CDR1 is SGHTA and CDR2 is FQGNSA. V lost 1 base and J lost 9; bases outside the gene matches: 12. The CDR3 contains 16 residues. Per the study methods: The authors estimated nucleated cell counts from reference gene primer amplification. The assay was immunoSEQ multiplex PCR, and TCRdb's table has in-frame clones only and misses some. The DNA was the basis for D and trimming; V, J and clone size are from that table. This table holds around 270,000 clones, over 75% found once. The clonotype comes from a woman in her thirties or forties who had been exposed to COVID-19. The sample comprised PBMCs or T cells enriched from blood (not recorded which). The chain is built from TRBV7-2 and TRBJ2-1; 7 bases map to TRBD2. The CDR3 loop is CASSLVLGEGRGEQFF. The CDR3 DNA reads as TGTGCCAGCAGCTTAGTCCTGGGGGAGGGCCGGGGTGAGCAGTTCTTC.